This record concerns one TCR beta chain sequence. Its specificity is unknown. This entry comes from a study of blood T cells in healthy people across ages. Looked up from germline, CDR1 is SGHVS and CDR2 is FNYEAQ. V was shortened by 5 bases and J by 2 bases, with 18 bases between the two germline ends. This CDR3 is built from 16 residues. Broader study findings: Both higher diversity and more naive CD4+ cells marked long-lived donors when set against aged donors.

With a J-beta primer mix and a sample-barcoded 5' primer, a second PCR ran about 6 to 11 cycles. Every single cDNA molecule received a tag from a template-switch adaptor with 12 random nucleotides. Paired-end reads containing CDR3 totaled no fewer than 2.5 million for each sample. TCRdb re-called the 5' RACE reads with MiXCR, one entry per CDR3 protein. The sample includes about 670,000 distinct CDR3 sequences, about 43% of them seen just once. The material sequenced was blood. The V gene is TRBV7-6, the J gene TRBJ2-5, with D tentatively TRBD1 (5 bases). The TCR originated in a man aged 80 or over in good health. In DNA, the CDR3 is TGTGCCAGCAGCGTCCGCAGGGCCCCCACTCAAGAGACCCAGTACTTC. Residues: CASSVRRAPTQETQYF.